This T cell receptor (beta chain) was identified during a study of shared clonotypes between healthy human individuals. Study-level findings and limits: Depth was large, yet rarefaction showed that sorted-subset sequencing was incomplete.

Sorted-subset replicate PCRs used around 200 ng of genomic DNA. This amount corresponded to some 30,000 T cell genomes. Assay: immunoSEQ multiplex PCR; the TCRdb copy retains only in-frame clones and omits some. The table has approximately 2.5 million clones, over 85% seen once; the top ten hold 0.13% to 0.15%. The CDR3 loop spans 12 amino acids. Per germline, CDR1 MDHEN and CDR2 SYDVKM. V gave up 10 bases and J gave up 7 bases, with 11 bases separating them. On this clone itself: The antigen is undetermined.

Sample: naive CD4+ T cells sorted from blood. Specified subset: CD45RA+ positively selected. The origin of this receptor is a man younger than 35 in good health. The chain has TRBV28 and TRBJ1-6; D call uncertain. CDR3 DNA sequence: TGTGCCACCGACGAAAGGAATTCACCCCTCCACTTT. It is translated as CATDERNSPLHF.